The following is a TCR beta chain sequence with its context. As yet, its antigen is unknown. The entry originates in a study of cytomegalovirus exposure and HLA in healthy donors. General study points: Reports indicated that the classifier achieved high specificity and sensitivity in diagnosing cytomegalovirus status.

60 Vbeta and 13 Jbeta primers were used in PCR. Sequenced by immunoSEQ multiplex PCR; TCRdb stores in-frame clones only, minus some. Here the sample spans more than 200,000 clones, around 79% being singletons. After removal of 4 bases from V and 2 bases from J, the junction contained 5 bases not matched to a gene. Germline CDR1 SGHNT, CDR2 YENEEA. The CDR3 runs 14 residues. The clonotype comes from a girl between 2 and 10 years old in good health and CMV-seronegative. Source material: PBMCs. V gene TRBV11-3 combines with J gene TRBJ2-7, with TRBD2 matching over 7 bases. The CDR3 coding sequence is TGTGCCAGCAGCTGGGCTAGCGGAACCTACGAGCAGTACTTC. Translating it yields CASSWASGTYEQYF.